This TCR beta chain was identified during a study of Ad26.COV2.S vaccination and SARS-CoV-2 variants. Study summary: Doses of Ad26.COV2.S were injected into muscle once or twice, 56 days apart. Study-level points and caveats: Vaccine and placebo recipients had similar non-spike TCR breadth.

A remark on this clone: As yet, its antigen is unknown.

The CDR3 loop spans 16 amino acids. Germline V gene sequence: CDR1 SGHTA, CDR2 FQGNSA. Trimming cost V 7 bases and J 0 bases, with 16 bases left between them. Regarding treatment: around 19 received Ad26.COV2.S at low or high dose, single or two shots; five or six received placebo; per-sample allocation not given. At day 63 after the first vaccine or placebo injection, samples were drawn. In Boston, the donor was an adult between 18-55 years of age. Data came from immunoSEQ multiplex PCR; TCRdb stores just in-frame clones and leaves some out. The sample records about 320,000 clones, approximately 80% being singletons.

Here the sequenced sample was peripheral blood, taken in a trial of Ad26.COV2.S vaccine versus placebo. This TCR was sampled from a person aged 18-65 years who received the Ad26.COV2.S COVID-19 vaccine or a placebo. The chain employs TRBV7-2 and TRBJ2-1; D is perhaps TRBD1 (5 bases). CDR3 in DNA: TGTGCCAGCAAGGTCAGGGCCCAGAGCTCCTACAATGAGCAGTTCTTC. It translates to CASKVRAQSSYNEQFF.